Below, one T cell receptor (beta chain) is given with its context. Its antigen is not known. Clones were sequenced by immunoSEQ multiplex PCR, and TCRdb holds only the in-frame ones, with some missing. The sample has over 30,000 clones, roughly 80% seen once. This specimen belongs to a study of T cells in narcolepsy. The V end lost 4 bases, the J end lost 6 bases, and 15 bases lay between the germline ends. This CDR3 spans 14 amino acids. The V gene's germline CDR1 is SEHNR and CDR2 FQNEAQ (reference sequence). Study-wide results and caveats: Blood of same and different patients, but not healthy controls, reportedly held recurring autoreactive clonotypes. In some patient and control memory CD4+ samples, autoreactive clones were absent.

The source of this sequence is a human donor with narcolepsy. Sequenced material: CD45RA- memory CD4+ T cells from PBMCs. The chain joins TRBV7-9 to TRBJ1-2, with a weak D call TRBD1 (5 bases). The CDR3 region is CASSSTVEGHGYTF. DNA for the CDR3: TGTGCCAGCAGCTCTACGGTGGAGGGGCATGGCTACACCTTC.